A selection of T cell receptor beta chains follows, all from one sample in a study of blood T cells in healthy people across ages. One entry per CDR3 protein results from TCRdb running MiXCR on the 5' RACE reads. The sample records about 830,000 distinct CDR3 sequences, 58% being singletons. Sequenced input: blood. These receptors were collected from a man aged 30-40 years in good health. Each CDR3 is given with its conserved first and last residue. A D gene is named only where the DNA matches it firmly. Only part of the rows carry a size: once, few, many, or a class if the clone is expanded.

cdr3_nt cdr3_aa d_call j_call v_call clone_size
TGCGCCAGCAGCTTGGCCGGGAATAATTCACCCCTCCACTTT CASSLAGNNSPLHF - TRBJ1-6 TRBV5-1 few
TGCGCCAGCAGCCAAGCCCTCCCATTAGGTTACAATGAGCAGTTCTTC CASSQALPLGYNEQFF - TRBJ2-1 TRBV4-3 -
TGTGCCAGCAGCCAGAGAGCGCGCGAATACGAGCAGTACTTC CASSQRAREYEQYF - TRBJ2-7 TRBV3-1 -
TGCAGTGCTGGGGCGATCACGGGGGGTACTGGGGAGCTGTTTTTT CSAGAITGGTGELFF TRBD2 TRBJ2-2 TRBV20-1 many
TGTGCCAGCAGTCCATACAGGGGACCTACCTACGAGCAGTACTTC CASSPYRGPTYEQYF TRBD1 TRBJ2-7 TRBV27 few
TGTGCCAGCTTTAAGCTAGGGACAGGGGAAGGGGGCCTTCCCTACGAGCAGTACTTC CASFKLGTGEGGLPYEQYF TRBD1 TRBJ2-7 TRBV6-1 -
TGTGCCACCAGCGGCAGTCCTCCTTCACCCCTCCACTTT CATSGSPPSPLHF - TRBJ1-6 TRBV24-1 -
TGTGCCAGCAGCTTACGGTCAGGACCACCACTTAACTATGGCTACACCTTC CASSLRSGPPLNYGYTF - TRBJ1-2 TRBV7-2 -
TGCAGTGCTAGAGCGGGACAGCAAGAGACCCAGTACTTC CSARAGQQETQYF TRBD1 TRBJ2-5 TRBV20-1 -
TGTGCCAGCAGCTTAGTTGGGCGGGTGTGGAATGAGCAGTTCTTC CASSLVGRVWNEQFF - TRBJ2-1 TRBV7-9 -
TGCAGTGCTAGAGTCCCCGGGGGGCCTTGGCAGTTCTTC CSARVPGGPWQFF - TRBJ2-1 TRBV20-1 -
TGTGCCAGCAAGGGCGGTGGGGTTAGTATGAACACTGAAGCTTTCTTT CASKGGGVSMNTEAFF - TRBJ1-1 TRBV28 -
TGCAGCGTTGAAGTAGTTGGAAATGAGCAGTACTTC CSVEVVGNEQYF - TRBJ2-7 TRBV29-1 -
TGCGCCAGCAGCCAAGTGTCTGGCGGGAGCCCCTACGAGCAGTACTTC CASSQVSGGSPYEQYF TRBD2 TRBJ2-7 TRBV4-1 few
TGTGCCAGCAGCCGGGGCCGAACCGCAGGCTACAATGAGCAGTTCTTC CASSRGRTAGYNEQFF - TRBJ2-1 TRBV3-1 -
TGTGCCAGCAGTTTAGGAGCGGGGGGGCCGCTTGCTGAGGATACGCAGTATTTT CASSLGAGGPLAEDTQYF TRBD2 TRBJ2-3 TRBV12-3/TRBV12-4 -
TGTGCCAGCAGTCCGCAGGGGGCCCTAAACACCGGGGAGCTGTTTTTT CASSPQGALNTGELFF TRBD1 TRBJ2-2 TRBV12-3/TRBV12-4 -